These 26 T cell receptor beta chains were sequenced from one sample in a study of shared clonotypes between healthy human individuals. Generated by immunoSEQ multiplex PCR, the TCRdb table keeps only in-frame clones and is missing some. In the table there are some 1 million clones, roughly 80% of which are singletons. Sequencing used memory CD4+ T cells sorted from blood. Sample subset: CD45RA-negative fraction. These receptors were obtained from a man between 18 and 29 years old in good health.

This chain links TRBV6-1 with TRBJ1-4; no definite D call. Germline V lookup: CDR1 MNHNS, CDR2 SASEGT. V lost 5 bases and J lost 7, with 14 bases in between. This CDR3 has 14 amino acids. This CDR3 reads CASSSHWAAEKLFF. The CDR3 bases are TGTGCCAGCAGTTCCCACTGGGCGGCTGAAAAACTGTTTTTT.

The CDR3 reads CASSPLPTAQETQYF. For the CDR3, the DNA is TGTGCCAGCTCACCTTTGCCGACAGCTCAAGAGACCCAGTACTTC. V and J are TRBV18 and TRBJ2-5; D is perhaps TRBD1 (5 bases). Germline CDR1 reads KGHSH; CDR2 reads LQKENI. This CDR3 is built from 15 residues. V shed 3 bases and J shed 2 bases, with 13 bases lying between them.

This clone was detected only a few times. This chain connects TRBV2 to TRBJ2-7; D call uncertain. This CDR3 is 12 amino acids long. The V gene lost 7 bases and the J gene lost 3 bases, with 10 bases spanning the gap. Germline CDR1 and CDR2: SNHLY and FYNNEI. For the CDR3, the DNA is TGTGCCAGCAAATCCGGTGGCTACGAGCAGTACTTC. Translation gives CASKSGGYEQYF.

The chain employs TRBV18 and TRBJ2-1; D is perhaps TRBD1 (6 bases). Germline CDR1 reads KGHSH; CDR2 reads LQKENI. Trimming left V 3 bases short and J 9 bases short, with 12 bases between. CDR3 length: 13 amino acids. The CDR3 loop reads CASSPRGGSEQFF. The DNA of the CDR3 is TGTGCCAGCTCACCCCGTGGGGGCAGTGAGCAGTTCTTC.

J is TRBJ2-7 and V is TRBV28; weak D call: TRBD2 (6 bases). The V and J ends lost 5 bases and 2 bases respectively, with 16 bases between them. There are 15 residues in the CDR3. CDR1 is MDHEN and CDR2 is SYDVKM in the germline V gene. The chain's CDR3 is CASSGVRGRAYEQYF. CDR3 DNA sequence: TGTGCCAGCAGTGGGGTACGGGGGAGAGCCTACGAGCAGTACTTC.

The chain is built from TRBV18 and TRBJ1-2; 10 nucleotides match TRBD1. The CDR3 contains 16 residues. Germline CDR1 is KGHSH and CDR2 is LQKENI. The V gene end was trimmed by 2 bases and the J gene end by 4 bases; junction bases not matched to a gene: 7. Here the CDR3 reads CASSPETGGIGYGYTF. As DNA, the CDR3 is TGTGCCAGCTCACCAGAGACAGGGGGCATCGGCTATGGCTACACCTTC. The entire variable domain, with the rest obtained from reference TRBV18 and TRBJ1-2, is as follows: NAGVMQNPRHLVRRRGQEARLRCSPMKGHSHVYWYRQLPEEGLKFMVYLQKENIIDESGMPKERFSAEFPKEGPSILRIQQVVRGDSAAYFCASSPETGGIGYGYTFGSGTRLTVV.

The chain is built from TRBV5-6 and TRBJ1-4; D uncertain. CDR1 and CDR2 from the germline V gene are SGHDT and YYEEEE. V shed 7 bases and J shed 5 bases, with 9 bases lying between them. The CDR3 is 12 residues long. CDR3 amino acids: CASSVQNEKLFF. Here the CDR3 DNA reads TGTGCCAGCTCCGTTCAGAATGAAAAACTGTTTTTT.

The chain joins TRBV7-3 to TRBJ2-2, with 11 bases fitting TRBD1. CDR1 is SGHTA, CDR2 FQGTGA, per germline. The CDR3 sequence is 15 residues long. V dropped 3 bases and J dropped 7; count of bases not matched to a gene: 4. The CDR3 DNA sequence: TGTGCCAGCAGCTTGGGACAGGGGGGAAACGGGGAGCTGTTTTTT. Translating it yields CASSLGQGGNGELFF.

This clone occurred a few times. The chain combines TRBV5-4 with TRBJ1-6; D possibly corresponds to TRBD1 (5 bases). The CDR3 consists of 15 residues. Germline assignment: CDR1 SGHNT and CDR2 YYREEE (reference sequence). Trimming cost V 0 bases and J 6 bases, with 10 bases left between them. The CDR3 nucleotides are TGTGCCAGCAGCTTGGCGGGGACGCCTAATTCACCCCTCCACTTT. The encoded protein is CASSLAGTPNSPLHF. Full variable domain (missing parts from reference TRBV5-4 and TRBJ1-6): ETGVTQSPTHLIKTRGQQVTLRCSSQSGHNTVSWYQQALGQGPQFIFQYYREEENGRGNFPPRFSGLQFPNYSSELNVNALELDDSALYLCASSLAGTPNSPLHFGNGTRLTVT.

DNA of the CDR3: TGTGCCAGCAGCTACTTAGGGGGCAGGTACGAGCAGTACTTC. Its protein product is CASSYLGGRYEQYF. The rearrangement uses TRBV5-4 and TRBJ2-7; 7 positions match TRBD1. V shed 3 bases and J 4 bases; nucleotides not matched to a gene: 7. In germline, CDR1 is SGHNT, CDR2 YYREEE (reference sequence). The CDR3 runs to 14 residues.

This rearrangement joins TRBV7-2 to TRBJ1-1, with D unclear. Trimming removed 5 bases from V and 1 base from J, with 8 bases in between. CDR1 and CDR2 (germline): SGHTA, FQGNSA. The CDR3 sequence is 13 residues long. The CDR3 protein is CASSLRANTEAFF. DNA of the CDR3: TGTGCCAGCAGCCTCCGGGCGAACACTGAAGCTTTCTTT.

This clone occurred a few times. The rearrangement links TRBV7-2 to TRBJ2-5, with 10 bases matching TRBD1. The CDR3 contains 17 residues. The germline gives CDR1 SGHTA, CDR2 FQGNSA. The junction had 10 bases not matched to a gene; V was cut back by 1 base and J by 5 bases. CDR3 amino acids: CASSLEVRTGGRETQYF. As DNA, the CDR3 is TGTGCCAGCAGCTTAGAGGTCCGGACAGGGGGGCGTGAGACCCAGTACTTC.

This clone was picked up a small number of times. The chain's CDR3 is CASSPAGQGITDTQYF. CDR3 nucleotides: TGTGCCAGCAGCCCTGCGGGACAGGGAATCACAGATACGCAGTATTTT. The chain has TRBV7-8 and TRBJ2-3; 9 nucleotides match TRBD1. Germline loops: CDR1 SGHVS, CDR2 FQNEAQ. Losses at the gene ends were 5 bases for V and 2 bases for J; bases not matched to a gene: 8. This CDR3 contains 16 residues.

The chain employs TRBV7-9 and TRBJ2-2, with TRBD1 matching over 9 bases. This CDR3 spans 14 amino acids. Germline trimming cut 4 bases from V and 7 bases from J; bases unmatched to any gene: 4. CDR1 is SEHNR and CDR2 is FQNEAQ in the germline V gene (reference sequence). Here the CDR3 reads CASSYTGGGGELFF. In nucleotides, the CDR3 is TGTGCCAGCAGCTATACAGGGGGCGGCGGGGAGCTGTTTTTT. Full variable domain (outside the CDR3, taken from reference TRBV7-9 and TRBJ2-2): DTGVSQNPRHKITKRGQNVTFRCDPISEHNRLYWYRQTLGQGPEFLTYFQNEAQLEKSRLLSDRFSAERPKGSFSTLEIQRTEQGDSAMYLCASSYTGGGGELFFGEGSRLTVL.

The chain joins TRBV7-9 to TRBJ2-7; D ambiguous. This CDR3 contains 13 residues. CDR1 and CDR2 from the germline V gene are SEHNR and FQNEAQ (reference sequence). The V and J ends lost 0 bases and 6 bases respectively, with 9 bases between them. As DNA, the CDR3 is TGTGCCAGCAGCTTAGCGCACGCAGCCGAGCAGTACTTC. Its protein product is CASSLAHAAEQYF.

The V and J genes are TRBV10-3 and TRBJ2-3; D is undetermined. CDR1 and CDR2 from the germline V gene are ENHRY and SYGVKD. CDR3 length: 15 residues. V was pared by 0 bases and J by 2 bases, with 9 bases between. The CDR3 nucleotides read TGTGCCATCAGTGAGTCCTGGGTTACCACAGATACGCAGTATTTT. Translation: CAISESWVTTDTQYF.

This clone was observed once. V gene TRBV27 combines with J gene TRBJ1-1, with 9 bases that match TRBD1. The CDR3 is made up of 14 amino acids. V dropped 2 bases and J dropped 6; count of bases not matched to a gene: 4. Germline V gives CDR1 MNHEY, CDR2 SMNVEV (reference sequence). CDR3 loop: CASSLGTGNAEAFF. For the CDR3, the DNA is TGTGCCAGCAGTTTAGGGACAGGGAATGCTGAAGCTTTCTTT.

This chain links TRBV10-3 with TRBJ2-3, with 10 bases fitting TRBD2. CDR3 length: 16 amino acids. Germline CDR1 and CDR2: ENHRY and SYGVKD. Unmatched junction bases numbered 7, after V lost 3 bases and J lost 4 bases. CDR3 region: CAISDGVAGGSDTQYF. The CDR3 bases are TGTGCCATCAGTGATGGGGTAGCGGGAGGTTCAGATACGCAGTATTTT.

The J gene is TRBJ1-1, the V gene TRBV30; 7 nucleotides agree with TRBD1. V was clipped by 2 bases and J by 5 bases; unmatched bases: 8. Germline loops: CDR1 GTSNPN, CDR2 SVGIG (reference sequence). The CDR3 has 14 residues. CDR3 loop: CAWSRERGRTEAFF. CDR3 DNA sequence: TGTGCCTGGAGTAGAGAGAGGGGGCGGACTGAAGCTTTCTTT.

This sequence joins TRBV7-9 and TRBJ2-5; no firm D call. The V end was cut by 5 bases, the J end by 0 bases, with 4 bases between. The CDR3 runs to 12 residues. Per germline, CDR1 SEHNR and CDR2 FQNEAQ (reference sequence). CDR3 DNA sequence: TGTGCCAGCAGCGTCTACCAAGAGACCCAGTACTTC. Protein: CASSVYQETQYF.

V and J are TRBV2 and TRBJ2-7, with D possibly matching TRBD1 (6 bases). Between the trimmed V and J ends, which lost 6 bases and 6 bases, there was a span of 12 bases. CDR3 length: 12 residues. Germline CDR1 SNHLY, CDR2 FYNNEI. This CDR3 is CASSFADSEQYF. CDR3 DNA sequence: TGTGCCAGCAGCTTTGCGGACAGCGAGCAGTACTTC.

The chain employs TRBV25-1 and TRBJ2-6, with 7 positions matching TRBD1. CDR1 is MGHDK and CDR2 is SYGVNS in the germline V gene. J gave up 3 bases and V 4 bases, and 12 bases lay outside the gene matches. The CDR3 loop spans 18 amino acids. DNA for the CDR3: TGTGCCAGCAGTGCCCCTGGGGCAGGGGGTTATGGGGCCAACGTCCTGACTTTC. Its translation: CASSAPGAGGYGANVLTF.

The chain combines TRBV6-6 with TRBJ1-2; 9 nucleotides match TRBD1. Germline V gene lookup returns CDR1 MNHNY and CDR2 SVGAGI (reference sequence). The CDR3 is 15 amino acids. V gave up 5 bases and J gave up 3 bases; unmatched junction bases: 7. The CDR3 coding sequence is TGTGCCAGCAGTGCACGGACAGGGGAACACTATGGCTACACCTTC. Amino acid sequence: CASSARTGEHYGYTF.

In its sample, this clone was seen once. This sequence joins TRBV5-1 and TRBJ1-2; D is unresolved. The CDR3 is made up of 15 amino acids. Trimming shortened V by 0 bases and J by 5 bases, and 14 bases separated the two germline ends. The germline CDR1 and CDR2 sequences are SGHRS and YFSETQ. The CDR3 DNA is TGCGCCAGCAGCTTGGCCCTGACCCCCGGGTATGGCTACACCTTC. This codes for CASSLALTPGYGYTF. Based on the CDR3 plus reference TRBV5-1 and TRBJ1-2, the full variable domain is KAGVTQTPRYLIKTRGQQVTLSCSPISGHRSVSWYQQTPGQGLQFLFEYFSETQRNKGNFPGRFSGRQFSNSRSEMNVSTLELGDSALYLCASSLALTPGYGYTFGSGTRLTVV.

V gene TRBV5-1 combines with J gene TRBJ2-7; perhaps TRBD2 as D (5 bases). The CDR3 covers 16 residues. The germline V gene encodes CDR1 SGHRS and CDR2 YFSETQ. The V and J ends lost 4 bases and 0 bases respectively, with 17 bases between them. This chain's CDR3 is CASSRSEIGGSYEQYF. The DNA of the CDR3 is TGCGCCAGCAGCAGATCCGAGATAGGAGGCTCCTACGAGCAGTACTTC.

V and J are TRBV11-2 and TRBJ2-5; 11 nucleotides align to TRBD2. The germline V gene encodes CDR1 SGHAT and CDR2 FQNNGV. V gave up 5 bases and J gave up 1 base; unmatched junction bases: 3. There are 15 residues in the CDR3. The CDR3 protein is CASSTSGRTQETQYF. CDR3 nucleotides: TGTGCCAGCAGCACTAGCGGGAGAACCCAAGAGACCCAGTACTTC.